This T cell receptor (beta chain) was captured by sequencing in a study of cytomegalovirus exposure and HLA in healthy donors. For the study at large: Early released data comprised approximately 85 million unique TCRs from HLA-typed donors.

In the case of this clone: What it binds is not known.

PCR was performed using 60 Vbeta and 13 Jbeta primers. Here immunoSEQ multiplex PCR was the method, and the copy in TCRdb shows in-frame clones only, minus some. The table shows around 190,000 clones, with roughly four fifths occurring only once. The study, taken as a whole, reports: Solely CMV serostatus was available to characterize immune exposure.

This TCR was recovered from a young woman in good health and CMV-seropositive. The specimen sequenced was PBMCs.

The CDR3 sequence is CASSFQRLSGEQFF. DNA for the CDR3: TGTGCCAGCTCATTCCAGCGTTTATCCGGTGAGCAGTTCTTC. This rearrangement joins TRBV11-2 to TRBJ2-1; the D is unclear. The CDR3 is made up of 14 amino acids. V gave up 8 bases and J gave up 9 bases, with 20 bases separating them. Germline-derived CDR1 and CDR2 are SGHAT and FQNNGV.